This T cell receptor (beta chain) was recorded in a study of T cell repertoires in aging, cancer and after chemotherapy. TCR beta rearrangements were amplified from peripheral blood genomic DNA. The germline V gene has CDR1 KGHSH and CDR2 LQKENI. CDR3 length: 13 amino acids. With 4 bases removed from V and 0 bases from J, the gap between germline ends came to 6 bases. A mixed TRB-A/B primer pool amplified rearranged TRB by multiplex touch-down PCR. TCRdb reanalysed the multiplex PCR reads using MiXCR and keeps one entry per CDR3 protein. The data show almost 8,500 distinct CDR3 sequences, more than 25% seen once.

V and J are TRBV18 and TRBJ2-5, with D hard to call. The sequenced sample consisted of blood. This sequence was found in a human donor in good health. The CDR3 loop reads CASSHKDQETQYF. For the CDR3, the DNA is TGTGCCAGCTCACATAAGGACCAAGAGACCCAGTACTTC. The full variable domain, in which reference TRBV18 and TRBJ2-5 provide the parts outside the CDR3, is NAGVMQNPRHLVRRRGQEARLRCSPMKGHSHVYWYRQLPEEGLKFMVYLQKENIIDESGMPKERFSAEFPKEGPSILRIQQVVRGDSAAYFCASSHKDQETQYFGPGTRLLVL.